The clone carrying this T cell receptor beta chain was found a few times. Sequencing used immunoSEQ multiplex PCR; TCRdb keeps in-frame clones, though not all of them. The sample records about 130,000 clones, about 84% being singletons. The sample is drawn from a study of blood T cell repertoires in COVID-19. V trimming: 3 bases; J trimming: 0 bases; junction bases outside the gene matches: 9. This CDR3 is built from 17 residues. Germline loops: CDR1 LGHNT, CDR2 FRNRAP. The source material was peripheral blood. The chain joins TRBV12-5 to TRBJ2-7; 9 bases fit TRBD2. The clonotype was recovered from a human donor in a cohort sampled during active COVID-19. Written as DNA, the CDR3 is TGTGCTAGTGGTTTAAGAGTAGCGGGAGCCGACTCCTACGAGCAGTACTTC. Protein: CASGLRVAGADSYEQYF.